What follows are 27 T cell receptor beta chains derived from one specimen sequenced in a study of beta chain features in type 1 diabetes. Whole-study results and caveats: TCRB CDR3s were moderately but significantly shorter in Type 1 diabetes patients in all four CD4+ subsets.

No antigen is known for these receptors. All of the isolated RNA was reverse transcribed, so expressed TCRB transcripts were sequenced. Profiling relied on immunoSEQ multiplex PCR, and the TCRdb table lists in-frame clones only, not all of them. Among about 650,000 clones listed, around 12% were seen once. The specimen was naive CD4+ T cells from blood. Receptors were obtained from a young man with type 1 diabetes.

This clone has a handful of counts. The chain links TRBV21-1 to TRBJ2-7; TRBD2 is the table's D call and was not checked against the DNA. TRBV21-1 is deemed a pseudogene. This CDR3 is built from 13 residues. The CDR3 DNA reads as TGTGCCAGCAGCAAAGTCGAGGGTGGCGAGCAGTACTTC. Translating it yields CASSKVEGGEQYF.

In this sample, this clone turned up a few times. V is TRBV29-1 and J is TRBJ2-1; 9 bases map to TRBD2. This CDR3 comprises 15 residues. Germline assignment: CDR1 SQVTM and CDR2 ANQGSEA. With V trimmed by 4 bases and J by 5 bases, 9 bases remained unmatched. The CDR3 DNA reads as TGCAGCGTTGGTACTCGACTAGCGGATCACAATGAGCAGTTCTTC. Protein product: CSVGTRLADHNEQFF.

The chain carries TRBV19 and TRBJ2-7; a possible D gene is TRBD2 (5 bases). The CDR3 is 11 amino acids. CDR1 and CDR2 (germline): LNHDA, SQIVND (reference sequence). As DNA, the CDR3 is TGTGCGGAGGACGGAGGTTACGAGCAGTACTTC. Translating it yields CAEDGGYEQYF. Looking up the rest from reference TRBV19 and TRBJ2-7 gives the full variable domain: DGGITQSPKYLFRKEGQNVTLSCEQNLNHDAMYWYRQDPGQGLRLIYYSQIVNDFQKGDIAEGYSVSREKKESFPLTVTSAQKNPTAFYLCAEDGGYEQYFGPGTRLTVT.

V is TRBV18 and J is TRBJ1-3; no clear D gene. The V gene's germline CDR1 is KGHSH and CDR2 LQKENI. CDR3 length: 14 residues. The ends were cut back, 0 bases at V and 2 bases at J, with 5 bases in the middle. CDR3 DNA: TGTGCCAGCTCACCACCGTCAGCTGGAAACACCATATATTTT. Translated, it gives CASSPPSAGNTIYF.

J is TRBJ2-3 and V is TRBV29-1; 7 bases map to TRBD1. This CDR3 contains 14 residues. Germline V gene lookup returns CDR1 SQVTM and CDR2 ANQGSEA. V trimming: 6 bases; J trimming: 0 bases; junction bases outside the gene matches: 6. The CDR3 DNA reads TGCAGCGTCGCCGACAGGGAGAGCACAGATACGCAGTATTTT. It yields the protein CSVADRESTDTQYF.

The gene calls are TRBV18 and TRBJ1-5; D is undetermined. Trimming stripped 1 base from V and 4 bases from J, with 11 bases between. The CDR3 covers 15 residues. In germline, CDR1 is KGHSH, CDR2 LQKENI. DNA of the CDR3: TGTGCCAGCTCACCACTCGCCGTACTAAATCAGCCCCAGCATTTT. Residues: CASSPLAVLNQPQHF.

The V call is TRBV5-1, the J call TRBJ2-1; D may be TRBD1 (7 bases). This CDR3 has 14 amino acids. The germline V gene encodes CDR1 SGHRS and CDR2 YFSETQ. V lost 3 bases and J 5 bases, leaving 12 bases between the germline ends. CDR3 residues: CASSWGDSHNEQFF. The CDR3 DNA follows: TGCGCCAGCAGCTGGGGGGACAGCCACAATGAGCAGTTCTTC.

The gene calls are TRBV14 and TRBJ2-5, with no clear D. The CDR3 loop spans 15 amino acids. The germline V and J ends were trimmed by 2 bases and 5 bases, with 15 bases remaining between them. Germline values: CDR1 SGHDN, CDR2 FVKESK. Here the CDR3 reads CASSQPIGAGETQYF. The CDR3 coding sequence is TGTGCCAGCAGCCAACCCATCGGAGCCGGGGAGACCCAGTACTTC.

The chain couples TRBV6-5 to TRBJ1-2, with D possibly matching TRBD1 (6 bases). The ends were cut back, 4 bases at V and 6 bases at J, with 21 bases in the middle. Germline V gene data show CDR1 as MNHEY and CDR2 as SVGAGI. The CDR3 is 16 residues long. CDR3 nucleotides: TGTGCCAGCAGTTCCTCTTTCCAAGGGGCAGGGGATGGCTACACCTTC. Translating it yields CASSSSFQGAGDGYTF.

Comments on this clone: Other DNA sequences in the sample encode the same CDR3. V gene TRBV2 combines with J gene TRBJ2-7, with TRBD1 matching 8 bases. The germline gives CDR1 SNHLY, CDR2 FYNNEI. The CDR3 contains 14 residues. Trimming at V came to 5 bases and at J to 0 bases, leaving 3 bases not matched to a gene. DNA of the CDR3: TGTGCCAGCAGTCCCGGGACAGGCTCCTACGAGCAGTACTTC. It specifies CASSPGTGSYEQYF.

The chain is built from TRBV29-1 and TRBJ2-3, with no clear D. Germline V CDR1 and CDR2: SQVTM, ANQGSEA. Trimming removed 7 bases at V and 0 bases at J, with 8 bases between. The CDR3 has 12 amino acids. CDR3 sequence reads: CSGSSSTDTQYF. CDR3 nucleotides: TGCAGCGGGAGTTCTAGCACAGATACGCAGTATTTT.

This clone has only a few counts. The genes are TRBV29-1 and TRBJ2-1; TRBD1 agrees at 9 bases. This CDR3 has 12 residues. V lost 7 bases, J lost 6 bases, and 4 bases stayed unmatched. Germline CDR1 reads SQVTM; CDR2 reads ANQGSEA. The CDR3 DNA is TGCAGCGCTTGGGACAGGGCCAATGAGCAGTTCTTC. Protein: CSAWDRANEQFF.

This clone appeared a few times. The chain links TRBV29-1 to TRBJ2-3; D is undetermined. The CDR3 spans 13 residues. V was trimmed by 7 bases and J by 5 bases, leaving 16 bases between them. Germline CDR1 SQVTM, CDR2 ANQGSEA. CDR3 bases: TGCAGCGCCAAAAGGGCCGACGGAGATACGCAGTATTTT. Protein: CSAKRADGDTQYF.

This clone was recorded a few times. The chain combines TRBV4-1 with TRBJ1-2; D perhaps matches TRBD1 (5 bases). The CDR3 totals 14 residues. The germline CDR1 and CDR2 sequences are MGHRA and YSYEKL. V was cut by 3 bases and J by 6 bases, with 14 bases left in between. In DNA, the CDR3 is TGCGCCAGCAGCCAGGTGGGGGGAACCCATGGCTACACCTTC. Translated: CASSQVGGTHGYTF.

J is TRBJ2-3 and V is TRBV29-1; 12 bases are a match to TRBD2. The V gene's germline CDR1 is SQVTM and CDR2 ANQGSEA. CDR3 size: 13 residues. Trimming removed 7 bases from V and 6 bases from J; junction bases left unmatched: 5. The CDR3 DNA reads TGCAGCGCACCGGGACTAGCGGGTGATACGCAGTATTTT. Its translation is CSAPGLAGDTQYF.

The chain uses TRBV2 and TRBJ2-5; 8 bases map to TRBD1. The CDR3 extends over 15 amino acids. With 3 bases clipped from V and 4 bases from J, the junction kept 7 bases outside the gene matches. CDR1 is SNHLY and CDR2 is FYNNEI in the germline V gene. CDR3 loop: CASSDSGGALETQYF. The CDR3 DNA is TGTGCCAGCAGTGATTCAGGGGGCGCTTTAGAGACCCAGTACTTC.

This clone has just a few counts. The chain has TRBV7-8 and TRBJ2-4; D is ambiguous. The germline V gene has CDR1 SGHVS and CDR2 FQNEAQ. Trimming left V 2 bases short and J 2 bases short, with 13 bases between. This CDR3 is 16 amino acids long. CDR3 DNA: TGTGCCAGCAGCTTACGACATGAGATATCCAAAAACATTCAGTACTTC. It is translated as CASSLRHEISKNIQYF.

This clone has more than one count but fewer than ten. The CDR3 DNA reads TGCGCCAGCAGCCAACCCGGGGGAACTTATGGCTACACCTTC. Its protein is CASSQPGGTYGYTF. The gene calls are TRBV4-3 and TRBJ1-2; TRBD1 is a possible D gene (5 bases). The germline CDR1 and CDR2 sequences are LGHNA and YSLEER. With 2 bases removed from V and 5 bases from J, the gap between germline ends came to 12 bases. This CDR3 contains 14 residues.

This clone was seen only a few times. The chain has TRBV5-1 and TRBJ1-2, with 10 positions matching TRBD1. CDR1 and CDR2 from the germline V gene are SGHRS and YFSETQ. V was clipped by 4 bases and J by 8 bases; unmatched bases: 11. CDR3 length equals 15 residues. DNA of the CDR3: TGCGCCAGCAGCCCATCCGGGACAGGGGTGAAAGGCTACACCTTC. It yields the protein CASSPSGTGVKGYTF.

The table lists this clone with a few counts. V and J are TRBV7-6 and TRBJ2-7; D gene unclear. The CDR3 is 13 amino acids. V was shortened by 5 bases and J by 5 bases, with 13 bases between the two germline ends. CDR1 and CDR2 (germline): SGHVS, FNYEAQ. The CDR3: CASSGNPQNEQYF. DNA of the CDR3: TGTGCCAGCAGCGGAAACCCACAGAACGAGCAGTACTTC.

This clone showed up just a few times. The chain joins TRBV19 to TRBJ2-7; possible D gene TRBD2, 5 bases. The CDR3 loop spans 14 amino acids. The V gene's germline CDR1 is LNHDA and CDR2 SQIVND (reference sequence). V shed 3 bases and J shed 0 bases, with 9 bases lying between them. CDR3 nucleotides: TGTGCCAGTAGTATTGTCGAGGGCTCCTACGAGCAGTACTTC. Protein: CASSIVEGSYEQYF.

This clone has a handful of counts. V and J are TRBV7-2 and TRBJ1-6; D not resolved. The V gene lost 5 bases and the J gene lost 7 bases, with 6 bases spanning the gap. The CDR3 contains 12 residues. Germline values: CDR1 SGHTA, CDR2 FQGNSA. CDR3 in DNA: TGTGCCAGCAGCCAACAGAATTCACCCCTCCACTTT. It yields the protein CASSQQNSPLHF.

There are a few counts of this clone. This chain links TRBV5-4 with TRBJ1-2; 7 bases line up with TRBD1. CDR3 length: 13 residues. V dropped 4 bases and J dropped 4; count of bases not matched to a gene: 4. Looked up from germline, CDR1 is SGHNT and CDR2 is YYREEE (reference sequence). The CDR3 DNA is TGTGCCAGCAGCCTCAGGGGGGGCTATGGCTACACCTTC. The encoded protein is CASSLRGGYGYTF.

This clone appeared a few times. V and J are TRBV7-2 and TRBJ2-1; D perhaps matches TRBD2 (5 bases). Trimming took off 1 base at V and 6 bases at J, with 16 bases between the two ends. The CDR3 consists of 16 residues. The germline gives CDR1 SGHTA, CDR2 FQGNSA. The CDR3 coding sequence is TGTGCCAGCAGCTTAGACGGGGAATCCCTTCGCAATGAGCAGTTCTTC. It yields the protein CASSLDGESLRNEQFF.

The chain uses TRBV5-1 and TRBJ1-5; 8 nucleotides align to TRBD1. V trimming: 0 bases; J trimming: 4 bases; junction bases outside the gene matches: 3. Germline assignment: CDR1 SGHRS and CDR2 YFSETQ. CDR3 length: 15 residues. CDR3 protein: CASSLGDRKNQPQHF. The CDR3 nucleotides are TGCGCCAGCAGCTTGGGGGACAGGAAAAATCAGCCCCAGCATTTT. Using reference TRBV5-1 and TRBJ1-5 for the parts outside the CDR3, the full variable domain is KAGVTQTPRYLIKTRGQQVTLSCSPISGHRSVSWYQQTPGQGLQFLFEYFSETQRNKGNFPGRFSGRQFSNSRSEMNVSTLELGDSALYLCASSLGDRKNQPQHFGDGTRLSIL.

The chain combines TRBV14 with TRBJ2-5, with D maybe TRBD2 (5 bases). Germline CDR1 SGHDN, CDR2 FVKESK. The germline V and J ends were trimmed by 4 bases and 4 bases, with 10 bases remaining between them. CDR3 size: 13 residues. CDR3 in amino acids: CASSRGWRETQYF. CDR3 in DNA: TGTGCCAGCAGCCGAGGGTGGAGAGAGACCCAGTACTTC.

This clone was seen only a few times. V usage is TRBV9 and J usage is TRBJ1-5; D remains unclear. Trimming took off 2 bases at V and 1 base at J, with 4 bases between the two ends. The germline CDR1 and CDR2 sequences are SGDLS and YYNGEE. This CDR3 comprises 13 residues. This CDR3 reads CASSVESNQPQHF. The DNA of the CDR3 is TGTGCCAGCAGCGTGGAGAGCAATCAGCCCCAGCATTTT.